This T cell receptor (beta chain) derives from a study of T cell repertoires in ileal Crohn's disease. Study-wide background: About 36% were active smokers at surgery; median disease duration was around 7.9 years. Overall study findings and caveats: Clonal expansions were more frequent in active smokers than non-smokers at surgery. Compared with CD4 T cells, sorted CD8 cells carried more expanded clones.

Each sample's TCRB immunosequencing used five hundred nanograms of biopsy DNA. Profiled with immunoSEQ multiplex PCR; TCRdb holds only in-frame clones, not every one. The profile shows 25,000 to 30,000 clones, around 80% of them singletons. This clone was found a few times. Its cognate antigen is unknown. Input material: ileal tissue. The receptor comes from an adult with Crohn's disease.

CDR3 DNA: TGTGCCAGCAGCTTGACCGGGACAGGGCTTACCGAGCAGTACTTC. Its translation is CASSLTGTGLTEQYF. The rearrangement uses TRBV5-6 and TRBJ2-7; 9 bases agree with TRBD1. V shed 1 base and J 6 bases; nucleotides not matched to a gene: 8. The CDR3 consists of 15 residues. The germline V gene encodes CDR1 SGHDT and CDR2 YYEEEE.